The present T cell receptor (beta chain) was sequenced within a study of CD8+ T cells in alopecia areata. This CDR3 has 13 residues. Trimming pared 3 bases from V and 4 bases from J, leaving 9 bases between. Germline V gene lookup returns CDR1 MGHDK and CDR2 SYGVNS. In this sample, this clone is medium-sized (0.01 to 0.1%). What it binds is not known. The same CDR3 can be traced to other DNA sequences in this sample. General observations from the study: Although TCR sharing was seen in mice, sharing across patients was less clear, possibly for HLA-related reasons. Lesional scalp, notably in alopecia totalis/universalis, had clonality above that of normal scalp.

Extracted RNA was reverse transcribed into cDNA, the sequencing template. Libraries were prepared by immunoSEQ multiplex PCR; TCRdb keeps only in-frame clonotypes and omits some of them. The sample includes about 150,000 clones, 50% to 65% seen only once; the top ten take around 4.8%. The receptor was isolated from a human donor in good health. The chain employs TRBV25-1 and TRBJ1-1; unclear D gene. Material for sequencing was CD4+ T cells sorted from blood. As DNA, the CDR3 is TGTGCCAGCAGTGAGTCGCGGTTCACTGAAGCTTTCTTT. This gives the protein CASSESRFTEAFF.